Listed below are T cell receptor beta chains from one sample, sequenced in a study of CD8 T cells in Susac syndrome. TCRdb itself ran the immunoSEQ multiplex PCR reads through MiXCR, one entry per CDR3 protein. Among 150,000 to 200,000 distinct CDR3 sequences listed, 92% were seen once. The sample consisted of CD4+ T cells from PBMCs. The origin of the receptors is a human donor in good health. The CDR3 runs from the conserved cysteine through the conserved F or W. D genes are given only for firm matches. Part of the rows lack a size; the others show once, few, many or a class for expanded clones.

>.|TRBJ1-1|.|TRBV2
TGTGCCAGCAGTGACCTTTCAGCCGGGAACACTGAAGCTTTCTTT
CASSDLSAGNTEAFF
>.|TRBJ1-4|.|TRBV7-9
TGTGCCAGCAGCTTGCCCGGGACACCTGAAAAACTGTTTTTT
CASSLPGTPEKLFF
>TRBD1|TRBJ1-3|once|TRBV6-1
TGTGCCAGCAGCCTGGGACAGAACTTACAAGGAAACACCATATATTTT
CASSLGQNLQGNTIYF
>TRBD2|TRBJ2-1|once|TRBV7-2
TGTGCCAGCAGCTTAGCCGGGACTAGCCTTCATGAGCAGTTCTTC
CASSLAGTSLHEQFF
>.|TRBJ1-4|.|TRBV20-1
TGCAGTGCCCGAGGGCCGAATACTAATGAAAAACTGTTTTTT
CSARGPNTNEKLFF
>TRBD2|TRBJ2-4|.|TRBV11-2
TGTGCCAGCAGCTTTGGCGGGGGGGCCCGAGTTGGCAAAAACATTCAGTACTTC
CASSFGGGARVGKNIQYF
>.|TRBJ1-2|.|TRBV7-2
TGTGCCAGCAGCTTAGAAAACTCCCGTAGGTATGGCTACACCTTC
CASSLENSRRYGYTF
>TRBD1|TRBJ2-2|.|TRBV29-1
TGCAGCGGTACCGGGACAGGGGGCCGTACCGGGGAGCTGTTTTTT
CSGTGTGGRTGELFF
>.|TRBJ1-1|.|TRBV6-5
TGTGCCAGCAGCCCCAACAGTGACACTGAAGCTTTCTTT
CASSPNSDTEAFF
>.|TRBJ2-5|.|TRBV5-1
TGCGCCAGCAGCTTAAGGGCCCAAGGGGAGACCCAGTACTTC
CASSLRAQGETQYF
>.|TRBJ2-2|.|TRBV29-1
TGCAGCGTTGGGGCGCCCACCGGGGAGCTGTTTTTT
CSVGAPTGELFF
>.|TRBJ2-3|.|TRBV5-1
TGCGCCAGTACGTGGGACAAAAGCACAGATACGCAGTATTTT
CASTWDKSTDTQYF
>.|TRBJ1-2|.|TRBV25-1
TGTGCCAGCAGTGAATTTGGGCTTAACTATGGCTACACCTTC
CASSEFGLNYGYTF
>.|TRBJ1-2|.|TRBV3-1
TGTGCCAGTAGAGGAAGGAGCTATGGCTACACCTTC
CASRGRSYGYTF
>.|TRBJ2-7|.|TRBV18
TGTGCCAGCTCCCCATCTGTGGAGGCGGGTGGGCAGTACTTC
CASSPSVEAGGQYF
>TRBD1|TRBJ1-5|.|TRBV4-1
TGCGCCAGCAGCCAAGATCCGACAGGGGGAGGCAATCAGCCCCAGCATTTT
CASSQDPTGGGNQPQHF
>.|TRBJ1-5|.|TRBV19
TGTGCCAGTAGTATAGATTCGGCCAGACAGAATCAGCCCCAGCATTTT
CASSIDSARQNQPQHF
>.|TRBJ1-1|.|TRBV29-1
TGCAGCGTTGTCCCCCGAGCAGTCATGAACACTGAAGCTTTCTTT
CSVVPRAVMNTEAFF
>.|TRBJ2-7|.|TRBV19
TGTGCCAGTAGTTCATCAGGGGGACCCGGGGGCGAGCAGTACTTC
CASSSSGGPGGEQYF
>TRBD1|TRBJ1-1|.|TRBV9
TGTGCCAGCAGCGTAGATCAACCCGGGACAGGAGCTGAAGCTTTCTTT
CASSVDQPGTGAEAFF
>.|TRBJ2-5|.|TRBV7-2
TGTGCCAGCAGCCTCTCAGGGTTTTTCCAAGAGACCCAGTACTTC
CASSLSGFFQETQYF
>.|TRBJ2-7|.|TRBV12-3/TRBV12-4
TGTGCCAGCAGTCCCAGTCATGGGAGCTCCTACGAGCAGTACTTC
CASSPSHGSSYEQYF
>.|TRBJ2-3|.|TRBV6-5
TGTGCCAGCAGTGCCCGGGACTCCGAAGATACGCAGTATTTT
CASSARDSEDTQYF
>TRBD1|TRBJ2-3|.|TRBV2
TGTGCCAGCAGAGACAGGGCAGATACGCAGTATTTT
CASRDRADTQYF
>.|TRBJ2-7|few|TRBV7-8
TGTGCCAGCAGCCTACAGGACTACGAGCAGTACTTC
CASSLQDYEQYF
>.|TRBJ2-5|.|TRBV19
TGTGCCAGTAGTATGGGGGGGGCCCTTCTTGAGACCCAGTACTTC
CASSMGGALLETQYF
>.|TRBJ1-1|.|TRBV11-2
TGTGCCAGCAGACTGCTGGGGTACCCAGCTTTCTTT
CASRLLGYPAFF
>TRBD1|TRBJ2-1|.|TRBV5-1
TGCGCCAGCAGCGGACAGGGGGCTTTGGATGAGCAGTTCTTC
CASSGQGALDEQFF
>TRBD2|TRBJ2-2|.|TRBV5-1
TGCGCCAGCAGCTTCGGGACTAGCGGTATATCCGGGGAGCTGTTTTTT
CASSFGTSGISGELFF
>.|TRBJ1-1|.|TRBV29-1
TGCAGCGTGAAAGGGGTCCCGGACTTGGCGTACACTGAAGCTTTCTTT
CSVKGVPDLAYTEAFF
>TRBD1|TRBJ1-6|.|TRBV6-2/TRBV6-3
TGTGCCAGCGCCGGGACAGGGACGTCACCCCTCCACTTT
CASAGTGTSPLHF
>TRBD2|TRBJ2-2|.|TRBV3-1
TGTGCCAGCAGCCGGGGGACTAGCGTTAACACCGGGGAGCTGTTTTTT
CASSRGTSVNTGELFF
>TRBD2|TRBJ2-5|.|TRBV5-6
TGTGCCAGCAGCTCACCTAGCGGGGGGACGGAGACCCAGTACTTC
CASSSPSGGTETQYF
>.|TRBJ1-1|.|TRBV11-2
TGTGCCAGCAGCTCCCCGCTCGCTGGGGGGGAGACTGAAGCTTTCTTT
CASSSPLAGGETEAFF
>.|TRBJ2-3|once|TRBV20-1
TGCAGTGCTAGAGATTGGCTCACAGATACGCAGTATTTT
CSARDWLTDTQYF
>TRBD1|TRBJ2-5|.|TRBV5-1
TGCGCCAGCAGCACCGGACAGGGGACAGAGACCCAGTACTTC
CASSTGQGTETQYF
>TRBD1|TRBJ2-1|.|TRBV18
TGTGCCAGCTCACCCTACAGGGGCTATGAGCAGTTCTTC
CASSPYRGYEQFF
>TRBD2|TRBJ2-7|.|TRBV7-2
TGTGCCAGCAGCTCGCAGCGGGGGCCCTCCTACGAGCAGTACTTC
CASSSQRGPSYEQYF
>TRBD1|TRBJ2-7|.|TRBV11-2
TGTGCCAGCAGCTGGGGACAGAGCTCCTACGAGCAGTACTTC
CASSWGQSSYEQYF
>TRBD2|TRBJ2-4|.|TRBV20-1
TGCAGTGCTAGAGAACTGCGGGAGTTGGTGGCCAAAAACATTCAGTACTTC
CSARELRELVAKNIQYF
>TRBD2|TRBJ2-4|once|TRBV3-1
TGTGCCAGCAGCCAAGACCCAACTAGCGTCCTTCAGGTGTACTTC
CASSQDPTSVLQVYF